Only a few counts were recorded for the clone carrying this TCR beta chain. In the original workflow: Quantification of nucleated cells was approximated via reference gene primer amplification. The assay was immunoSEQ multiplex PCR, and TCRdb's table has in-frame clones only and misses some. That table is the source of V, J and clone size, and D and trimming were worked out from the DNA. The table records around 480,000 clones, 87% of them present only once. The source of the sample is a study of blood T cell repertoires in COVID-19. Study context: From T cells, B-cell-depleted T cells, or PBMCs came the material, which was cDNA or gDNA.

Participants, about 18 to 90 years old, spanned 24 US areas. Recovery meant two consecutive negative NP/OP PCR tests, professional clearance, or resolved symptoms. Looked up from germline, CDR1 is LNHDA and CDR2 is SQIVND (reference sequence). The CDR3 runs 14 residues. Trimming took 5 bases from V and 6 from J; bases not matched to a gene: 6. Sequencing was performed on PBMCs or T cells enriched from blood (not recorded which). The origin of this receptor is a woman between 18 and 30 years old who had recovered from COVID-19. The J gene is TRBJ2-1, the V gene TRBV19; 8 bases map to TRBD1. DNA for the CDR3: TGTGCCAGTAGTGGGCAGGGGGCTAGCAATGAGCAGTTCTTC. Translating gives CASSGQGASNEQFF.